Listed here is a single TCR beta chain. Antigen: not known. This entry comes from a study of beta chain features in type 1 diabetes. Sorting with CD45RO/CCR7/CD25/CD127/CD95/CD27 yielded naive, central memory, regulatory and stem-like memory CD4+ cells. Broader study findings: Still unanswered here is whether HLA type influences TCRB rearrangement. VDJ junctions from patients with type 1 diabetes contained fewer insertions and more deletions. People with Type 1 diabetes carried modestly yet significantly shorter TCRB CDR3s in all four CD4+ subsets. High TCR expression in some cells could lead to their over-representation in cDNA sequencing.

The authors reverse transcribed all of the isolated RNA, so sequencing captured expressed TCRB transcripts. Data came from immunoSEQ multiplex PCR; TCRdb stores just in-frame clones and leaves some out. Counted here are about 710,000 clones, more than 13% occurring once; the ten biggest clones make up 0.035% to 0.045%. Sequencing input: naive CD4+ T cells from blood. This clonotype was obtained from a man younger than 30 with type 1 diabetes.

The CDR3 DNA is TGTGCCAGCCAGGCGGGCACTGGGGAGCTGTTTTTT. Amino acid sequence: CASQAGTGELFF. The V and J genes are TRBV28 and TRBJ2-2; D perhaps matches TRBD2 (5 bases). Looked up from germline, CDR1 is MDHEN and CDR2 is SYDVKM. V dropped 8 bases and J dropped 8 bases, with 12 bases sitting between them. The CDR3 has 12 amino acids.